These 29 T cell receptor beta chains were all obtained from the same sample, sequenced in a study of T cell repertoires in cytomegalovirus infection. From the reads, TCRdb called clonotypes with MiXCR, one entry per CDR3 protein. Altogether almost 550,000 distinct CDR3 sequences are present, 15% to 20% being singletons, with the ten largest covering more than 20%. The sample taken for sequencing was CD8+ T cells from PBMCs. These TCRs come from a human donor in good health (CMV status not recorded). Some clones in this sample may be carry-over from other donors' samples.

This clonotype was counted a few times. The chain recombines TRBV11-2 with TRBJ1-5; TRBD1 is a possible D gene (5 bases). The CDR3 covers 15 residues. Trimming pared 0 bases from V and 7 bases from J, leaving 13 bases between. Germline V gives CDR1 SGHAT, CDR2 FQNNGV. The CDR3 sequence: CASSLDLGAGQPQHF. DNA for the CDR3: TGTGCCAGCAGCTTAGATCTAGGCGCAGGGCAGCCCCAGCATTTT.

This clonotype was observed a few times. This sequence joins TRBV15 and TRBJ1-2; weak D call: TRBD1 (5 bases). There are 14 residues in the CDR3. The germline V gene encodes CDR1 LNHNV and CDR2 YYDKDF (reference sequence). V lost 4 bases, J lost 6 bases, and 15 bases lay in between. The CDR3 bases are TGTGCCACCAGCACAAAGGGACCGACAAATGGCTACACCTTC. Translated: CATSTKGPTNGYTF.

This clonotype was detected ten times or more. The chain recombines TRBV14 with TRBJ1-2; D may be TRBD1 (6 bases). The CDR3 has 15 residues. Trimming left V 3 bases short and J 1 base short, with 12 bases between. CDR1 and CDR2 (germline): SGHDN, FVKESK. This chain's CDR3 is CASSHHGQFNYGYTF. CDR3 bases: TGTGCCAGCAGCCATCATGGACAGTTTAACTATGGCTACACCTTC.

This clonotype was seen many times. V gene TRBV7-2 combines with J gene TRBJ2-1; perhaps TRBD1 as D (6 bases). Germline-derived CDR1 and CDR2 are SGHTA and FQGNSA. CDR3 length equals 17 residues. The V end was cut by 1 base, the J end by 5 bases, with 18 bases between. The chain's CDR3 is CASSLVGAALRHNEQFF. CDR3 sequence (DNA): TGTGCCAGCAGCTTAGTGGGGGCAGCCCTCAGACACAATGAGCAGTTCTTC.

This clonotype has ten or more counts. The chain employs TRBV11-2 and TRBJ2-1; possibly TRBD1 for D (7 bases). Germline V lookup: CDR1 SGHAT, CDR2 FQNNGV. This CDR3 has 15 amino acids. Between the trimmed V and J ends, which lost 6 bases and 4 bases, there was a span of 16 bases. As DNA, the CDR3 is TGTGCCAGCAGTCCCCAGGGGGGCGCGTACAATGAGCAGTTCTTC. As protein: CASSPQGGAYNEQFF.

This clonotype occurred a few times. The chain has TRBV7-9 and TRBJ2-1; 10 bases line up with TRBD2. The CDR3 is 17 amino acids. After removal of 0 bases from V and 5 bases from J, the junction contained 7 bases not matched to a gene. Germline V gives CDR1 SEHNR, CDR2 FQNEAQ (reference sequence). CDR3 amino acids: CASSLASGGPHHNEQFF. CDR3 nucleotide sequence: TGTGCCAGCAGCTTAGCTAGCGGGGGGCCCCACCACAATGAGCAGTTCTTC.

This chain links TRBV15 with TRBJ1-2, with a weak D call TRBD1 (5 bases). Germline CDR1 LNHNV, CDR2 YYDKDF (reference sequence). CDR3 length: 16 residues. V lost 5 bases to trimming and J lost 3 bases, with 19 bases between them. The CDR3 sequence is CATSPHPREGDYGYTF. The CDR3 coding sequence is TGTGCCACCAGCCCTCATCCCAGGGAGGGAGACTATGGCTACACCTTC.

The chain joins TRBV2 to TRBJ1-1; the D is unclear. The V end lost 8 bases, the J end lost 3 bases, and 1 base lay between the germline ends. CDR1 is SNHLY and CDR2 is FYNNEI in the germline V gene. The CDR3 spans 9 residues. The CDR3 sequence: CASHTEAFF. The CDR3 DNA sequence: TGTGCCAGCCACACTGAAGCTTTCTTT.

The V call is TRBV9, the J call TRBJ2-7; D perhaps matches TRBD2 (5 bases). V lost 5 bases, J lost 2 bases, and 14 bases lay in between. This CDR3 contains 14 residues. Germline CDR1 is SGDLS and CDR2 is YYNGEE. CDR3 nucleotide sequence: TGTGCCAGCAGTCTGGACTCGCGAACCTACGAGCAGTACTTC. Its translation is CASSLDSRTYEQYF. Full variable domain (rest looked up from reference TRBV9 and TRBJ2-7): DSGVTQTPKHLITATGQRVTLRCSPRSGDLSVYWYQQSLDQGLQFLIQYYNGEERAKGNILERFSAQQFPDLHSELNLSSLELGDSALYFCASSLDSRTYEQYFGPGTRLTVT.

This clonotype was counted between two and nine times. The chain links TRBV5-6 to TRBJ2-5; tentatively, D is TRBD1 or TRBD2 (5 bases each). V was trimmed by 2 bases and J by 4 bases, leaving 12 bases between them. Germline CDR1 reads SGHDT; CDR2 reads YYEEEE. The CDR3 runs 14 residues. The CDR3 DNA reads TGTGCCAGCAGCTTTGGGGGAAGCGGAGAGACCCAGTACTTC. This gives the protein CASSFGGSGETQYF.

The rearrangement links TRBV27 to TRBJ1-2, with a possible D match to TRBD1 (6 bases). The CDR3 length is 14 residues. Germline CDR1 MNHEY, CDR2 SMNVEV (reference sequence). V was shortened by 6 bases and J by 6 bases, with 17 bases between the two germline ends. The CDR3 coding sequence is TGTGCCAGCAGAACTTACAGGGAAAAGAATGGCTACACCTTC. It specifies CASRTYREKNGYTF.

This chain connects TRBV19 to TRBJ1-1; D unresolved. Germline loops: CDR1 LNHDA, CDR2 SQIVND (reference sequence). The CDR3 spans 17 residues. V was pared by 0 bases and J by 1 base, with 15 bases between. CDR3 amino acids: CASSIDLGQAPNTEAFF. CDR3 coding DNA: TGTGCCAGTAGTATAGATCTTGGCCAGGCGCCGAACACTGAAGCTTTCTTT.

This clonotype occurred many times. This rearrangement joins TRBV11-2 to TRBJ2-1, with D uncertain. V lost 1 base and J 0 bases, leaving 7 bases between the germline ends. CDR3 length: 15 residues. Per germline, CDR1 SGHAT and CDR2 FQNNGV. Here the CDR3 DNA reads TGTGCCAGCAGCTTAGCCCAGGCCTCCTACAATGAGCAGTTCTTC. This translates into CASSLAQASYNEQFF.

The chain links TRBV7-3 to TRBJ1-1; D is perhaps TRBD1 (5 bases). Trimming shortened V by 4 bases and J by 4 bases, and 13 bases separated the two germline ends. CDR1 and CDR2 from the germline V gene are SGHTA and FQGTGA. This CDR3 spans 14 amino acids. This CDR3 reads CASSWGEGVTEAFF. CDR3 DNA: TGTGCCAGCAGCTGGGGGGAAGGGGTCACTGAAGCTTTCTTT.

Many counts were recorded for this clonotype. This chain joins TRBV12-3 or TRBV12-4 and TRBJ1-1; no reliable D call. With 3 bases removed from V and 0 bases from J, the gap between germline ends came to 8 bases. CDR3 length: 14 amino acids. In DNA form, the CDR3 reads TGTGCCAGCAGTTTCGATCCAATGAACACTGAAGCTTTCTTT. Its translation is CASSFDPMNTEAFF.

The sample holds many counts of this clonotype. The rearrangement joins TRBV7-2 to TRBJ2-5; the D gene is possibly TRBD2 (6 bases). Trimming shortened V by 4 bases and J by 2 bases, and 20 bases separated the two germline ends. This CDR3 region has 17 residues. Germline V gives CDR1 SGHTA, CDR2 FQGNSA. CDR3 nucleotides: TGTGCCAGCAGCTATCCCGCTCGGGGGTTGGAACAAGAGACCCAGTACTTC. Protein sequence: CASSYPARGLEQETQYF.

The sample holds many counts of this clonotype. V usage is TRBV27 and J usage is TRBJ2-1; the match to TRBD2 covers 7 bases. V shed 0 bases and J 7 bases; nucleotides not matched to a gene: 3. Looked up from germline, CDR1 is MNHEY and CDR2 is SMNVEV (reference sequence). The CDR3 consists of 14 residues. The DNA of the CDR3 is TGTGCCAGCAGTTTATCGGCTAGCGGAAATGAGCAGTTCTTC. Its protein is CASSLSASGNEQFF.

A few counts support this clonotype. The chain links TRBV19 to TRBJ2-1; 9 bases are a match to TRBD2. This CDR3 is built from 16 residues. V was clipped by 3 bases and J by 5 bases; unmatched bases: 8. The germline CDR1 and CDR2 sequences are LNHDA and SQIVND (reference sequence). CDR3 residues: CASSILGGRADNEQFF. The CDR3 nucleotides are TGTGCCAGTAGTATTTTAGGCGGGAGGGCCGACAATGAGCAGTTCTTC.

This clonotype was recorded at least ten times. This rearrangement joins TRBV27 to TRBJ2-7; 7 nucleotides align to TRBD1. V gave up 8 bases and J gave up 0 bases; unmatched junction bases: 4. Germline V CDR1 and CDR2: MNHEY, SMNVEV (reference sequence). The CDR3 consists of 13 residues. The CDR3 is CASRQGSSYEQYF. The DNA of the CDR3 is TGTGCCAGCCGACAGGGTTCCTCCTACGAGCAGTACTTC.

About this clonotype: This may come from a read error, since a much larger clone is one base off. The chain couples TRBV11-2 to TRBJ2-7; unclear D gene. Germline lookup yields CDR1 SGHAT and CDR2 FQNNGV. CDR3 length equals 11 residues. The DNA of the CDR3 is TGTGACAGCAGCTTCGGCGTCGAGCAGTACTTC. Its protein is CDSSFGVEQYF.

In this sample, this clonotype turned up a few times. The rearrangement uses TRBV6-5 and TRBJ2-2, with D unclear. The CDR3 contains 14 residues. Germline CDR1 and CDR2: MNHEY and SVGAGI. Trimming removed 6 bases from V and 4 bases from J, with 12 bases in between. The CDR3, as DNA: TGTGCCAGCAGCACCCGGGCCTTCACCGGGGAGCTGTTTTTT. It codes for CASSTRAFTGELFF.

This clonotype has only a few counts. The chain employs TRBV20-1 and TRBJ2-1; TRBD2 agrees at 7 bases. The trim removed 3 bases at V and 9 bases at J, leaving 8 bases unmatched. The CDR3 has 13 residues. Germline V CDR1 and CDR2: DFQATT, SNEGSKA (reference sequence). The CDR3 sequence: CSARRLGGGEQFF. The CDR3 nucleotides are TGCAGTGCTAGGAGACTTGGGGGGGGTGAGCAGTTCTTC.

This clonotype came up many times. The chain links TRBV27 to TRBJ2-7; 9 bases fit TRBD1. CDR3 length: 16 residues. Germline values: CDR1 MNHEY, CDR2 SMNVEV (reference sequence). V gave up 5 bases and J gave up 3 bases; unmatched junction bases: 11. The CDR3: CASSTGTGLSSYEQYF. For the CDR3, the DNA is TGTGCCAGCAGTACGGGGACAGGGTTATCCAGCTACGAGCAGTACTTC.

J is TRBJ1-4 and V is TRBV2; 9 positions agree with TRBD1. Looked up from germline, CDR1 is SNHLY and CDR2 is FYNNEI. V lost 4 bases to trimming and J lost 4 bases; unmatched junction nucleotides: 13. This CDR3 has 18 amino acids. The CDR3, as DNA: TGTGCCAGCAGTGTCCGGAGGGGACAGGGAGGTCTTAATGAAAAACTGTTTTTT. As protein: CASSVRRGQGGLNEKLFF.

This clonotype was observed a handful of times. The chain combines TRBV5-1 with TRBJ2-1, with D unclear. Trimming removed 2 bases at V and 0 bases at J, with 9 bases between. In germline, CDR1 is SGHRS, CDR2 YFSETQ. This CDR3 is built from 15 residues. DNA for the CDR3: TGCGCCAGCAGCTTTTATGGTGGCTCCTACAATGAGCAGTTCTTC. Protein sequence: CASSFYGGSYNEQFF.

This clonotype occurred many times. The chain carries TRBV6-5 and TRBJ2-7, with TRBD1 matching 8 bases. Germline lookup yields CDR1 MNHEY and CDR2 SVGAGI. Trimming cost V 0 bases and J 6 bases; bases outside gene matches: 16. The CDR3 runs to 18 residues. The CDR3: CASSYSLPTGESSGEQYF. Written as DNA, the CDR3 is TGTGCCAGCAGTTACTCCTTACCGACAGGGGAAAGCTCTGGCGAGCAGTACTTC.

This clonotype has only a few counts. The V gene is TRBV19, the J gene TRBJ1-4; possibly TRBD1 for D (6 bases). Trimming removed 5 bases at V and 6 bases at J, with 22 bases between. Germline assignment: CDR1 LNHDA and CDR2 SQIVND (reference sequence). The CDR3 totals 17 residues. The CDR3 nucleotides read TGTGCCAGTAGTTCTTCACCCCCCTACAGGGTTGATGAAAAACTGTTTTTT. This codes for CASSSSPPYRVDEKLFF.

The chain uses TRBV7-3 and TRBJ2-3, with TRBD2 matching over 7 bases. The V and J ends lost 5 bases and 2 bases, in that order; junction bases with no gene match: 7. The germline V gene has CDR1 SGHTA and CDR2 FQGTGA. The CDR3 runs 15 residues. CDR3 loop: CASSARAGNTDTQYF. The CDR3, as DNA: TGTGCCAGCAGCGCTAGAGCGGGGAACACAGATACGCAGTATTTT. The whole variable domain, remainder taken from reference TRBV7-3 and TRBJ2-3, is GAGVSQTPSNKVTEKGKYVELRCDPISGHTALYWYRQSLGQGPEFLIYFQGTGAADDSGLPNDRFFAVRPEGSVSTLKIQRTERGDSAVYLCASSARAGNTDTQYFGPGTRLTVL.

V and J are TRBV20-1 and TRBJ1-2; a weak D match, TRBD1 (6 bases). From germline, CDR1 is DFQATT and CDR2 SNEGSKA (reference sequence). The length of the CDR3 is 13 residues. Trimming pared 6 bases from V and 2 bases from J, leaving 13 bases between. The CDR3 bases are TGCAGTGCGGACAGCACTTTAAACTATGGCTACACCTTC. It codes for CSADSTLNYGYTF.